These 17 T cell receptor beta chains were sequenced from one sample in a study of tumor-infiltrating lymphocytes in glioblastoma multiforme. TCR beta libraries were built from RNA through three nested multiplex PCR rounds using modified ARM-PCR. MiXCR was run by TCRdb on the multiplex PCR reads, yielding one entry per CDR3 protein. The data hold about 8,400 distinct CDR3 sequences, with nearly 75% observed a single time. The material sequenced was brain tumor tissue. The receptors stem from a male donor with glioblastoma.

In regard to this clonotype: A read error may produce the germline difference seen at one junction end. The chain links TRBV29-1 to TRBJ2-2; 8 bases are a match to TRBD1. This CDR3 contains 12 residues. The germline V gene has CDR1 SQVTM and CDR2 ANQGSEA. The chain's CDR3 is CSVTGGTGELFF. Written as DNA, the CDR3 is TGCAGCGTTACAGGGGGTACCGGAGAGCTGTTTTTT.

The chain uses TRBV20-1 and TRBJ2-1, with 11 positions matching TRBD2. Germline V lookup: CDR1 DFQATT, CDR2 SNEGSKA (reference sequence). V lost 3 bases to trimming and J lost 11 bases; unmatched junction nucleotides: 15. The CDR3 runs 16 residues. In DNA, the CDR3 is TGCAGTGCTAGTCGACCGGGACTAGCGGTAATGAAAAAGCAGTTCTTC. Translation gives CSASRPGLAVMKKQFF.

The rearrangement links TRBV10-3 to TRBJ1-6; 10 nucleotides agree with TRBD1. V was clipped by 3 bases and J by 12 bases; unmatched bases: 2. The CDR3 loop spans 13 amino acids. In germline, CDR1 is ENHRY, CDR2 SYGVKD. CDR3 sequence: CAISDRDRGPLHF. The CDR3 bases are TGTGCCATCAGTGACCGGGACAGGGGACCCCTCCACTTT.

The DNA for the CDR3 is TGTGCCAGCAGCTTAGATGGGTTGGCAGATACGCAGTATTTT. This gives the protein CASSLDGLADTQYF. V and J are TRBV11-2 and TRBJ2-3; no reliable D call. V was shortened by 0 bases and J by 4 bases, with 8 bases between the two germline ends. This CDR3 contains 14 residues. CDR1 is SGHAT and CDR2 is FQNNGV in the germline V gene.

This clonotype was seen ten or more times. This sequence joins TRBV7-3 and TRBJ2-1, with D possibly matching TRBD2 (5 bases). The CDR3 covers 17 residues. Per the germline V gene, CDR1 is SGHTA and CDR2 is FQGTGA. V gave up 0 bases and J gave up 5 bases, with 17 bases separating them. CDR3 DNA: TGTGCCAGCAGCTTAACTCCAGCCGGTGACTACAACAATGAGCAGTTCTTC. This sequence encodes CASSLTPAGDYNNEQFF.

The sample holds many counts of this clonotype. This chain connects TRBV24-1 to TRBJ1-5, with 8 bases fitting TRBD1. V shed 5 bases, J shed 5 bases, and the junction held 4 bases outside the gene matches. This CDR3 region has 14 residues. Germline assignment: CDR1 KGHDR and CDR2 SFDVKD. The CDR3 is CATSGQGIDQPQHF. The CDR3 DNA sequence: TGTGCCACCAGTGGACAGGGGATCGATCAGCCCCAGCATTTT.

In the case of this clonotype: An end of the junction does not agree with germline; a read error may underlie this. V and J are TRBV11-2 and TRBJ2-3; either TRBD1 or TRBD2 may fit D (5 bases each). The CDR3 has 16 residues. Germline lookup yields CDR1 SGHAT and CDR2 FQNNGV. The CDR3 spells CASSLDLGEVPDTQYF. CDR3 bases: TGTGCCAGTAGCTTAGATTTGGGGGAAGTCCCAGATACGCAGTATTTT.

The chain employs TRBV6-5 and TRBJ1-5; 7 bases line up with TRBD1. There are 14 residues in the CDR3. The V gene's germline CDR1 is MNHEY and CDR2 SVGAGI. Losses at the gene ends were 0 bases for V and 4 bases for J; bases not matched to a gene: 0. CDR3 amino acids: CASSYSDRNQPQHF. The CDR3 bases are TGTGCCAGCAGTTACTCGGACAGGAATCAGCCCCAGCATTTT.

On this clonotype itself: At one of its ends the junction is not consistent with the germline gene, which may arise from a read error. This chain joins TRBV2 and TRBJ2-7; D perhaps matches TRBD2 (6 bases). The CDR3 sequence is 13 residues long. CDR1 and CDR2 from the germline V gene are SNHLY and FYNNEI. The CDR3, as DNA: TGTGCCAGCAGTGGTAAAGGGGAGGATGAGCAGTGCTTC. Encoded protein: CASSGKGEDEQCF.

In regard to this clonotype: At one end, the junction sequence differs from germline, possibly due to a read error. The chain couples TRBV11-1 to TRBJ2-5; 12 bases are shared with TRBD1. From germline, CDR1 is SGHAT and CDR2 FQDESV (reference sequence). This CDR3 comprises 16 residues. The CDR3 here is CTSNLLGQGARETQYF. CDR3 nucleotide sequence: TGTACCAGCAACCTCCTGGGACAGGGGGCAAGGGAGACCCAGTACTTC.

The chain carries TRBV10-2 and TRBJ2-5; TRBD1 is a possible D gene (5 bases). Germline values: CDR1 WSHSY, CDR2 SAAADI. The CDR3 length is 12 residues. CDR3 sequence reads: CVTWTREETQYF. The CDR3 DNA follows: TGCGTCACCTGGACAAGGGAAGAGACCCAGTACTTC.

This chain connects TRBV11-2 to TRBJ1-1; D gene ambiguous. The length of the CDR3 is 17 residues. Germline V gene lookup returns CDR1 SGHAT and CDR2 FQNNGV. Trimming took 5 bases from V and 5 from J, leaving 24 bases between them. In nucleotides, the CDR3 is TGTGCCAGCAGCGCACAGCCAGGACGGGGTGGGAGAACTGAAGCTTTCTTT. Protein sequence: CASSAQPGRGGRTEAFF.

A note on this clonotype: The conserved closing phenylalanine or tryptophan is absent in this CDR3, likely reflecting a read error. The chain couples TRBV6-6 to TRBJ2-7; 10 nucleotides agree with TRBD1. Germline CDR1 MNHNY, CDR2 SVGAGI (reference sequence). CDR3 size: 19 residues. V dropped 5 bases and J dropped 2; count of bases not matched to a gene: 18. For the CDR3, the DNA is TGTGCCAGCAGTAACCCTTCGGGACAGGGGTGGCGGGAGGCCTACGAGCAGTACCTC. Its translation: CASSNPSGQGWREAYEQYL.

Of note for this clonotype: No conserved phenylalanine or tryptophan is present at the end of the CDR3, so a read error is the likely explanation. This chain connects TRBV5-4 to TRBJ2-7; 9 bases map to TRBD2. The CDR3 length is 15 residues. The V gene's germline CDR1 is SGHNT and CDR2 YYREEE (reference sequence). The CDR3 DNA sequence: TGTGCTAGCAGCTTGGGTAGCGGGAGTCCCTACGAGCAGTACCTC. This codes for CASSLGSGSPYEQYL.

V gene TRBV11-2 combines with J gene TRBJ1-1; possible D gene TRBD1, 5 bases. CDR3 length: 14 residues. V gave up 0 bases and J gave up 10 bases, with 15 bases separating them. Germline V gene lookup returns CDR1 SGHAT and CDR2 FQNNGV. The CDR3 spells CASSLDLGGFGAFF. The CDR3 nucleotides read TGTGCCAGCAGCTTAGATTTGGGGGGTTTCGGAGCTTTCTTT.

V gene TRBV4-3 combines with J gene TRBJ1-4; no clear D gene. The germline gives CDR1 LGHNA, CDR2 YSLEER. The germline V and J ends were trimmed by 1 base and 5 bases, with 14 bases remaining between them. This CDR3 spans 16 amino acids. This CDR3 is CASSQGAQMTNEKLFF. DNA of the CDR3: TGCGCCAGCAGCCAAGGGGCACAGATGACCAATGAAAAACTGTTTTTT.

On this clonotype: The missing conserved phenylalanine or tryptophan at the end of this CDR3 makes a read error likely. V gene TRBV11-2 combines with J gene TRBJ2-5, with D hard to call. From germline, CDR1 is SGHAT and CDR2 FQNNGV. This CDR3 is 15 amino acids long. For the CDR3, the DNA is TGTGCCAGCAACTTAGTAGTGGGGTTGCAAGAGACCCAGTACCTC. Amino acids: CASNLVVGLQETQYL.